Shown below are 7 T cell receptor beta chains from a single sample sequenced in a study of CD8 T cells in ankylosing spondylitis. TCRdb reanalysed the 5' RACE reads using MiXCR and keeps one entry per CDR3 protein. This table has 750,000 to 850,000 distinct CDR3 sequences, over 9.5% appearing once. The study's findings and limits: Roughly eight highly homologous variants made up a TCR beta motif that seemed to typify ankylosing spondylitis blood.

Their target antigens are unknown. Specimen: blood, either unsorted or a sorted T cell fraction (not recorded which). Every receptor here comes from a male donor with ankylosing spondylitis.

This clonotype appeared a few times. J is TRBJ2-1 and V is TRBV10-3, with a possible D match to TRBD2 (5 bases). Between the trimmed V and J ends, which lost 6 bases and 4 bases, there was a span of 19 bases. The CDR3 is made up of 16 amino acids. CDR1 and CDR2 from the germline V gene are ENHRY and SYGVKD. The CDR3: CAISEIKDFGYNEQFF. The CDR3 coding sequence is TGTGCCATCAGCGAAATAAAGGACTTTGGATACAATGAGCAGTTCTTC.

J is TRBJ1-2 and V is TRBV7-2; D is possibly TRBD1 (5 bases). CDR1 is SGHTA, CDR2 FQGNSA, per germline. This CDR3 is 15 amino acids long. Trimming removed 4 bases at V and 5 bases at J, with 17 bases between. The CDR3 region is CASSSRLDKRYGYTF. The CDR3 bases are TGTGCCAGCAGCTCGCGGTTGGACAAGAGATATGGCTACACCTTC. Looking up the rest from reference TRBV7-2 and TRBJ1-2 gives the full variable domain: GAGVSQSPSNKVTEKGKDVELRCDPISGHTALYWYRQSLGQGLEFLIYFQGNSAPDKSGLPSDRFSAERTGGSVSTLTIQRTQQEDSAVYLCASSSRLDKRYGYTFGSGTRLTVV.

This clonotype showed up many times. One junction end does not reproduce the germline sequence, and a read error may be involved. The V and J genes are TRBV5-1 and TRBJ1-1; D remains ambiguous. The V gene's germline CDR1 is SGHRS and CDR2 YFSETQ. There are 11 residues in the CDR3. CDR3 amino acids: CASRENTEAFF. CDR3 coding DNA: TGTGCCAGCAGAGAAAACACTGAAGCTTTCTTT.

This clonotype was picked up a small number of times. V usage is TRBV2 and J usage is TRBJ1-4; 7 positions agree with TRBD1. This CDR3 contains 14 residues. The germline CDR1 and CDR2 sequences are SNHLY and FYNNEI. Unmatched junction bases numbered 6, after V lost 4 bases and J lost 7 bases. CDR3 bases: TGTGCCAGCAGTGCGCGGACAGGCCTTGAAAAACTGTTTTTT. Its translation is CASSARTGLEKLFF.

This clonotype was detected only a few times. The chain joins TRBV20-1 to TRBJ2-1, with no clear D. The CDR3 loop spans 13 amino acids. Germline lookup yields CDR1 DFQATT and CDR2 SNEGSKA (reference sequence). Trimming pared 3 bases from V and 6 bases from J, leaving 12 bases between. This chain's CDR3 is CSASTVPGNEQFF. DNA of the CDR3: TGCAGTGCTAGTACCGTCCCGGGCAATGAGCAGTTCTTC.

This clonotype was detected a few times. J is TRBJ2-1 and V is TRBV6-6, with a tentative D call TRBD1 (6 bases). Germline V gene lookup returns CDR1 MNHNY and CDR2 SVGAGI (reference sequence). The CDR3 has 13 residues. The V end was cut by 6 bases, the J end by 6 bases, with 12 bases between. The CDR3 is CASRTGRRNEQFF. Written as DNA, the CDR3 is TGTGCCAGCAGGACAGGAAGACGCAATGAGCAGTTCTTC.

This clonotype has ten or more counts. The chain employs TRBV7-2 and TRBJ1-5, with TRBD1 as a possible D gene (5 bases). Germline-derived CDR1 and CDR2 are SGHTA and FQGNSA. Between the trimmed V and J ends, which lost 7 bases and 5 bases, there was a span of 15 bases. CDR3 length: 14 residues. The CDR3 DNA reads TGTGCCAGCACTCTCCGGCGGGGGGATCAGCCCCAGCATTTT. It translates to CASTLRRGDQPQHF.